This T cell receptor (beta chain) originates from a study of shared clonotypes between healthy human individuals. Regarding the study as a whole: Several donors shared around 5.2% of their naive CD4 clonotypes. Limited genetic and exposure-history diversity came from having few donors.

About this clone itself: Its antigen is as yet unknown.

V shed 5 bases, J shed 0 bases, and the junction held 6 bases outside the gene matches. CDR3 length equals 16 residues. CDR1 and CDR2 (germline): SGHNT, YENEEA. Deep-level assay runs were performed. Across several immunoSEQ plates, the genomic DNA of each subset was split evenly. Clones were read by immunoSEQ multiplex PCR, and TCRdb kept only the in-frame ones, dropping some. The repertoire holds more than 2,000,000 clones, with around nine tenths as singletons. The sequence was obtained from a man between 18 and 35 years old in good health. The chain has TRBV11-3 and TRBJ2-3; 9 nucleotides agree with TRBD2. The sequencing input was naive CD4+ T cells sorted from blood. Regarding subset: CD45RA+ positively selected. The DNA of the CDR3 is TGTGCCAGCAGCGACGGGACTAGCCTAAGCACAGATACGCAGTATTTT. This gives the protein CASSDGTSLSTDTQYF.